This note documents a single TCR beta chain sequence. This sample is drawn from a study of blood T cell repertoires in COVID-19. Study at large: Sites across the United States, Italy and Spain contributed samples from acute and convalescent COVID-19. T cells, B-cell-depleted T cells, or PBMCs provided the cDNA or gDNA that served as material.

Some clones are missing from TCRdb's copy, which holds only in-frame ones; the method was immunoSEQ multiplex PCR. The sample yields 200,000 to 250,000 clones, approximately 85% seen once. Recruitment covered about two dozen US areas and drew participants whose ages spanned roughly 18 to 89 years. This CDR3 has 13 residues. J was trimmed by 6 bases and V by 2 bases; bases with no gene match: 2. Germline V lookup: CDR1 GTSNPN, CDR2 SVGIG (reference sequence). The sequence was collected from a woman aged 45-65 years who had recovered from COVID-19. The chain carries TRBV30 and TRBJ1-5; 9 bases fit TRBD1. The sample was PBMCs or T cells enriched from blood (not recorded which). Written as DNA, the CDR3 is TGTGCCTGGAGTTCGACAGGGGGTCAGCCCCAGCATTTT. It yields the protein CAWSSTGGQPQHF.